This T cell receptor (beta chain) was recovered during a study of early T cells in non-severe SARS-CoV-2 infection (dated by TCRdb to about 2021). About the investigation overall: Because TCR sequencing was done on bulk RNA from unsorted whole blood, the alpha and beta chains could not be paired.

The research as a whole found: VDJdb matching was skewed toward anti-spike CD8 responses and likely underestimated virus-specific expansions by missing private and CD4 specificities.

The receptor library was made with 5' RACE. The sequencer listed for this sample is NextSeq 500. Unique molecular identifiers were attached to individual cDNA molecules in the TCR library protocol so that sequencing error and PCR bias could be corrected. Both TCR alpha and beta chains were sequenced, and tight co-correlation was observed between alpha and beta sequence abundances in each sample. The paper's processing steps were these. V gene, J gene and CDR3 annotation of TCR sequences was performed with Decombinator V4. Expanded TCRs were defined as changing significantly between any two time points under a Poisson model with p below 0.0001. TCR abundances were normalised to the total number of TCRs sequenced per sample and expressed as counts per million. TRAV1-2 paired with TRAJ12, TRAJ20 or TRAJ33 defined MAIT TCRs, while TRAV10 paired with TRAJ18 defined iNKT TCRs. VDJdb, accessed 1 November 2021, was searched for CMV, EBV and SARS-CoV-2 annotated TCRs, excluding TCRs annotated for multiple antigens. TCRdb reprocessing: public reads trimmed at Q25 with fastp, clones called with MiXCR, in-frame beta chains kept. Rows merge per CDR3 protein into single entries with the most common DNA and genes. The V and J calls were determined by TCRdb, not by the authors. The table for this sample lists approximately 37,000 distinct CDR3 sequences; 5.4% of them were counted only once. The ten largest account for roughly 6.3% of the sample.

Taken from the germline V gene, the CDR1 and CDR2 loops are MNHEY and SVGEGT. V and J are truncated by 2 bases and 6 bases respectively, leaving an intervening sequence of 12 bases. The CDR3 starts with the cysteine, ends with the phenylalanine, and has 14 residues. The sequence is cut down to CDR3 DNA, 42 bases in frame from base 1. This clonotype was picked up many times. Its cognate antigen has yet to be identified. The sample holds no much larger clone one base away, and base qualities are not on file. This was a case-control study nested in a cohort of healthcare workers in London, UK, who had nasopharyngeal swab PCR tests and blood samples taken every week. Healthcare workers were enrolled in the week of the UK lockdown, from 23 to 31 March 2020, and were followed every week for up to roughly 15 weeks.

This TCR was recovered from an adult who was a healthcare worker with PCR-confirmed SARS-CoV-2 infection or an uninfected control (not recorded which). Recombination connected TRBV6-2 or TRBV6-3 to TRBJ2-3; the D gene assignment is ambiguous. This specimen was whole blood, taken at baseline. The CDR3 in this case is CASSYETMPDTQYF. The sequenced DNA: TGTGCCAGCAGTTACGAAACTATGCCGGATACGCAGTATTTT.